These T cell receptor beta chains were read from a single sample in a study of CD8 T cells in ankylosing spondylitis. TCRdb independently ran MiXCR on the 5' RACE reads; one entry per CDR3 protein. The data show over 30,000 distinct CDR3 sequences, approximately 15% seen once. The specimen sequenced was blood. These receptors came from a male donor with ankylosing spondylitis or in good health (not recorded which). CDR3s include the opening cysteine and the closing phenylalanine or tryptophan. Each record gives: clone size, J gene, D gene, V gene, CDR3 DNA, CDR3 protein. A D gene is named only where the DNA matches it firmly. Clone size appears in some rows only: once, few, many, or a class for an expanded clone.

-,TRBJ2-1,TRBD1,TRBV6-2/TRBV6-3,TGTGCCAGCAGTCCTCTGACAGGGATGGGGAATGAGCAGTTCTTC,CASSPLTGMGNEQFF
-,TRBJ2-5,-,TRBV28,TGTGCCAGCAACGTACAGGTTGAAGAGACCCAGTACTTC,CASNVQVEETQYF
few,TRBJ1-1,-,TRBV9,TGTGCCAGCAGCGTAGACCCCATGAACACTGAAGCTTTCTTT,CASSVDPMNTEAFF
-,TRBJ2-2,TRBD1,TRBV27,TGTGCCAGCAGTTTAAGTAGGACAGGGGGCCGGGAGCTGTTTTTT,CASSLSRTGGRELFF
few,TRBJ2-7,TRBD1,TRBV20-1,TGCAGTGCTGTCAGGACAGGGAAACACTACGAGCAGTACTTC,CSAVRTGKHYEQYF
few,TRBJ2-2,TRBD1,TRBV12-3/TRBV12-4,TGTGCCAGCAGGCCAAACAGGGGACCCACCGGGGAGCTGTTTTTT,CASRPNRGPTGELFF
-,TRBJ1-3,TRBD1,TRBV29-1,TGCAGCGGGTCACAGGGGCCTGGAAACACCATATATTTT,CSGSQGPGNTIYF
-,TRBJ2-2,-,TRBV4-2,TGTGCCAGCAGCCAAAAAGATGTCCCGGGATGGCACACCGGGGAGCTGTTTTTT,CASSQKDVPGWHTGELFF
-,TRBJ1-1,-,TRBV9,TGTGCCAGCAGCGTAGAGAACTGGGACACTGAAGCTTTCTTT,CASSVENWDTEAFF
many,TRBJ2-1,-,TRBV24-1,TGTGCCACCAAGGCGAGCGGAATCTACAATGAGCAGTTCTTC,CATKASGIYNEQFF
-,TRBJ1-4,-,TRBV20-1,TGCAGTGCTAGACCATACAGGGCCCAGAATGAAAAACTGTTTTTT,CSARPYRAQNEKLFF
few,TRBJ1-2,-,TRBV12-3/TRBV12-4,TGTGCCAGCAGTCCAACTATACGGGGCTACACCTTC,CASSPTIRGYTF
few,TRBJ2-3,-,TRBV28,TGTGCCAGCATGGAGGCCGGCGGGGCTAGCACAGATACGCAGTATTTT,CASMEAGGASTDTQYF
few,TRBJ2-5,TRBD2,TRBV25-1,TGTGCCAGCGGGACTAGCTGGGCCCAGTACTTC,CASGTSWAQYF
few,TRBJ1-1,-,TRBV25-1,TGTGCCAGCAGTGAATGGAACACTGAAGCTTTCTTT,CASSEWNTEAFF